This record concerns one TCR beta chain sequence. The antigen is not known. Only in-frame clones appear in the TCRdb table, and some are missing; sequencing was by immunoSEQ multiplex PCR. The repertoire holds tens of thousands of clones, 75% to 95% seen once, with less than 5.5% in the top ten. The CDR3 has 15 amino acids. The germline gives CDR1 MNHEY, CDR2 SVGAGI. Trimming took off 10 bases at V and 0 bases at J, with 18 bases between the two ends. This specimen belongs to a study of T cell responses to AZD1222 COVID-19 vaccine. Study conclusions and caveats: Nearly half of spike-specific TCRs reportedly target unmutated variant regions.

The J gene is TRBJ1-1, the V gene TRBV6-5; D is possibly TRBD1 (6 bases). The material was peripheral blood, obtained 28 days after the second AZD1222 dose. This clonotype was obtained from an adult who received the AZD1222 COVID-19 vaccine. DNA for the CDR3: TGTGCCACCGACGGCACAGGGACACTGAACACTGAAGCTTTCTTT. It encodes CATDGTGTLNTEAFF.